This TCR beta chain was recorded in a study of early T cells in non-severe SARS-CoV-2 infection. For the study at large: Sequencing targeted bulk RNA from unsorted whole blood, leaving chains unpaired.

Unique molecular identifiers were affixed to single, distinct cDNA molecules. TCRdb re-analysed the 5' RACE reads in MiXCR, keeping a single row per CDR3 protein. Altogether some 30,000 distinct CDR3 sequences are present, more than 3.5% being singletons, with the ten largest covering 6.3%. V shed 0 bases and J shed 4 bases, with 13 bases lying between them. This CDR3 spans 15 amino acids. CDR1 and CDR2 from the germline V gene are SGHKS and YYEKEE (reference sequence). This TCR was recovered from an adult who was a healthcare worker with PCR-confirmed SARS-CoV-2 infection or an uninfected control (not recorded which). This chain connects TRBV5-5 to TRBJ1-1; D is ambiguous. The sample was whole blood. The CDR3: CASSLEILSSTEAFF. The CDR3 DNA reads TGTGCCAGCAGCTTGGAAATTTTGTCATCCACTGAAGCTTTCTTT.